These 29 T cell receptor beta chains were sequenced from one sample in a study of low-dose radiotherapy and immunotherapy resistance in tumors. The time point: after trial treatment. Treatment indicated: LDRT plus nivolumab, ipilimumab, low-dose cyclophosphamide and aspirin (RACIN trial). With TRAV- and TRBV-specific primers, first-strand cDNA was made, covering the alpha and beta chains. TCRs were amplified for roughly 20 PCR cycles with a constant-region primer and V-primer adapter. From the reads, TCRdb called clonotypes with MiXCR, one entry per CDR3 protein. The sample lists around 33,000 distinct CDR3 sequences, approximately 49% seen once, with approximately 5.9% in the top ten. The material sequenced was PBMCs, taken after low-dose radiotherapy plus immunotherapy. These receptors originate from a male donor with gallbladder cancer.

The chain uses TRBV9 and TRBJ2-2, with D possibly being TRBD1 (6 bases). Trimming stripped 3 bases from V and 3 bases from J, with 12 bases between. CDR3 length equals 15 residues. Germline CDR1 and CDR2: SGDLS and YYNGEE. CDR3 in amino acids: CASSASGVYTGELFF. The CDR3 DNA follows: TGTGCCAGCAGCGCCTCAGGGGTTTACACCGGGGAGCTGTTTTTT.

Comments on this clonotype: A read error is likely here: a far larger clone is one base away. This rearrangement joins TRBV5-4 to TRBJ2-7; a weak D match, TRBD2 (6 bases). The CDR3 has 17 amino acids. CDR1 and CDR2 (germline): SGHNT, YYREEE (reference sequence). The V gene lost 0 bases and the J gene lost 7 bases, with 23 bases spanning the gap. This CDR3 reads CASSLEVAVSSYNEQYF. The CDR3 DNA reads as TGTGCCAGCAGCTTGGAGGTAGCGGTGAGCTCCTACAATGAGCAGTACTTC.

This chain connects TRBV5-5 to TRBJ2-1; D might be TRBD2 (6 bases). Per germline, CDR1 SGHKS and CDR2 YYEKEE (reference sequence). The CDR3 totals 17 residues. The V end was cut by 5 bases, the J end by 0 bases, with 18 bases between. In DNA form, the CDR3 reads TGTGCCAGCAGACCCACTCTAGCGTCTAGCTCCTACAATGAGCAGTTCTTC. It is translated as CASRPTLASSSYNEQFF.

In its sample, this clonotype was seen many times. V and J are TRBV7-9 and TRBJ1-5; D is possibly TRBD1 (6 bases). From germline, CDR1 is SEHNR and CDR2 FQNEAQ (reference sequence). V shed 5 bases and J shed 5 bases, with 19 bases lying between them. The CDR3 loop spans 16 amino acids. In DNA, the CDR3 is TGTGCCAGCAGCGCCCAAACCGGGACAAGATATCAGCCCCAGCATTTT. Translation: CASSAQTGTRYQPQHF. The full variable domain, its missing parts supplied by reference TRBV7-9 and TRBJ1-5, is DTGVSQNPRHKITKRGQNVTFRCDPISEHNRLYWYRQTLGQGPEFLTYFQNEAQLEKSRLLSDRFSAERPKGSFSTLEIQRTEQGDSAMYLCASSAQTGTRYQPQHFGDGTRLSIL.

This chain connects TRBV12-3 or TRBV12-4 to TRBJ1-3; D unclear. Trimming pared 1 base from V and 4 bases from J, leaving 11 bases between. The CDR3 spans 15 residues. The CDR3 loop reads CASSLGVTRGNTIYF. The CDR3 nucleotides are TGTGCCAGCAGTTTAGGGGTCACCCGCGGAAACACCATATATTTT.

A word on this clonotype: A much larger clone lies a single base off, so this may be a read error. V usage is TRBV12-3 or TRBV12-4 and J usage is TRBJ1-6; tentatively, D is TRBD1 (6 bases). The CDR3 covers 14 residues. Trimming pared 6 bases from V and 9 bases from J, leaving 15 bases between. The CDR3 coding sequence is TGTGCCAGCAGACCCCAGGGGAATGGTTCACCCCTCCACTTT. Protein: CASRPQGNGSPLHF.

The rearrangement links TRBV5-1 to TRBJ1-1; TRBD1 matches 7 bases. Germline CDR1 SGHRS, CDR2 YFSETQ. V was clipped by 1 base and J by 13 bases; unmatched bases: 4. The CDR3 covers 11 residues. CDR3 sequence: CASSLKGASFF. The CDR3 bases are TGCGCCAGCAGCTTGAAGGGGGCTAGTTTCTTT.

Remarks on this clonotype: The likely explanation is a read error, given a far larger clone one base away. This rearrangement joins TRBV5-8 to TRBJ2-5; 7 positions match TRBD2. This CDR3 spans 18 amino acids. Germline V CDR1 and CDR2: SGHTS, YDEGEE. CDR3 nucleotide sequence: TGTGCCAGCAGCTTAGCCATCCTAGCGGAGGGATTTGAAGAGGCCCAGTACTTC. This sequence encodes CASSLAILAEGFEEAQYF.

This clonotype is medium-sized (0.01 to 0.1%) by share. The rearrangement joins TRBV20-1 to TRBJ2-2; possibly TRBD2 for D (5 bases). Trimming pared 5 bases from V and 5 bases from J, leaving 24 bases between. The CDR3 totals 17 residues. The germline gives CDR1 DFQATT, CDR2 SNEGSKA (reference sequence). The CDR3 nucleotides read TGCAGTGCTCTCCACCCCCGGACTCCCCTTGAGACCGGGGAGCTGTTTTTT. Translated, it gives CSALHPRTPLETGELFF.

This clonotype was counted at least ten times. This rearrangement joins TRBV11-2 to TRBJ1-6; the D is unclear. Per the germline V gene, CDR1 is SGHAT and CDR2 is FQNNGV. V gave up 1 base and J gave up 4 bases, with 5 bases separating them. The CDR3 loop spans 14 amino acids. DNA of the CDR3: TGTGCCAGCAGCTTAGTTGCGTATAATTCACCCCTCCACTTT. Its translation: CASSLVAYNSPLHF.

The chain carries TRBV29-1 and TRBJ2-7; 10 nucleotides align to TRBD2. The germline CDR1 and CDR2 sequences are SQVTM and ANQGSEA. The V and J ends lost 0 bases and 3 bases, in that order; junction bases with no gene match: 17. The CDR3 is 19 amino acids. CDR3 DNA: TGCAGCGTTGAAGATATTTTGTCGGCAGAGCGGGAGGGCAACTACGAGCAGTACTTC. Its protein product is CSVEDILSAEREGNYEQYF.

By its share, this clonotype is medium-sized. This chain uses TRBV6-1 with TRBJ1-3; D gene ambiguous. V lost 0 bases and J 5 bases, leaving 14 bases between the germline ends. The CDR3 extends over 16 amino acids. Germline lookup yields CDR1 MNHNS and CDR2 SASEGT. The DNA for the CDR3 is TGTGCCAGCAGTGAAGCTTTGGACTCGGTCAGAAACACCATATATTTT. Encoded protein: CASSEALDSVRNTIYF.

The V and J genes are TRBV28 and TRBJ2-7; 9 bases are shared with TRBD1. The length of the CDR3 is 14 residues. Germline CDR1 is MDHEN and CDR2 is SYDVKM. V lost 6 bases to trimming and J lost 6 bases; unmatched junction nucleotides: 9. The CDR3 spells CASSLQGAPSEQYF. Here the CDR3 DNA reads TGTGCCAGCAGCCTACAGGGGGCGCCCTCCGAGCAGTACTTC.

The sample holds many counts of this clonotype. V and J are TRBV18 and TRBJ1-4; 9 bases map to TRBD1. The CDR3 has 16 residues. The V segment lost 0 bases and the J segment 9 bases; nucleotides outside the gene matches: 8. CDR1 is KGHSH, CDR2 LQKENI, per germline. As DNA, the CDR3 is TGTGCCAGCTCACCACCCGGGACAGGGATAATGAAAAAACTGTTTTTT. It yields the protein CASSPPGTGIMKKLFF.

This clonotype has just a few counts. The chain is built from TRBV29-1 and TRBJ2-3; 10 positions match TRBD2. There are 19 residues in the CDR3. V shed 6 bases and J 3 bases; nucleotides not matched to a gene: 21. CDR1 is SQVTM and CDR2 is ANQGSEA in the germline V gene. In nucleotides, the CDR3 is TGCAGCGTGAGCCCCCGATTGCAGCAGCGGGGGGGCGAGACAGATACGCAGTATTTT. Protein sequence: CSVSPRLQQRGGETDTQYF.

This clonotype was observed many times. The chain combines TRBV3-1 with TRBJ2-1; D unresolved. Trimming cost V 4 bases and J 7 bases, with 11 bases left between them. Germline CDR1 LGHDT, CDR2 YNNKEL (reference sequence). CDR3 length: 13 amino acids. DNA of the CDR3: TGTGCCAGCAGCCGACAAGCTGTGAATGAGCAGTTCTTC. Translated, it gives CASSRQAVNEQFF.

A remark on this clonotype: A read error likely explains this, since a far larger clone differs by one base. The V call is TRBV7-8, the J call TRBJ2-1; D is uncertain. The CDR3 is 14 amino acids. V dropped 7 bases and J dropped 4 bases, with 14 bases sitting between them. Germline CDR1 and CDR2: SGHVS and FQNEAQ. The DNA for the CDR3 is TGTGCCAGCAACCTGGAGCGAACGTACAATGAGCAGTTCTTC. It translates to CASNLERTYNEQFF.

V gene TRBV4-1 combines with J gene TRBJ1-2, with D unresolved. The CDR3 is 13 residues long. V was cut by 4 bases and J by 8 bases, with 14 bases left in between. In germline, CDR1 is MGHRA, CDR2 YSYEKL. The CDR3 coding sequence is TGCGCCAGCAGCCCGGAGGGATTTGGCGGCTACACCTTC. The encoded protein is CASSPEGFGGYTF.

This clonotype was detected many times. CDR3 in DNA: TGTGCCAGCTCACCACCTACTTACGAGCAGTACTTC. As protein: CASSPPTYEQYF. This chain joins TRBV18 and TRBJ2-7, with D uncertain. V was clipped by 0 bases and J by 4 bases, with 4 bases between them. Germline values: CDR1 KGHSH, CDR2 LQKENI. The CDR3 extends over 12 amino acids.

This clonotype was detected ten times or more. This CDR3 is CASSPGTSGISNYEQYF. CDR3 DNA: TGTGCCAGCAGCCCAGGGACTAGCGGGATCTCCAACTACGAGCAGTACTTC. The V and J genes are TRBV6-2 or TRBV6-3 and TRBJ2-7; TRBD2 matches at 13 bases. CDR3 size: 17 residues. Germline V gives CDR1 MNHEY, CDR2 SVGEGT. After removal of 6 bases from V and 3 bases from J, the junction contained 11 bases not matched to a gene.

As DNA, the CDR3 is TGCAGCGTTGTTCCTCACCCCCGCAATGAGCAGTTCTTC. As protein: CSVVPHPRNEQFF. The gene calls are TRBV29-1 and TRBJ2-1; D uncertain. The germline V gene encodes CDR1 SQVTM and CDR2 ANQGSEA. CDR3 size: 13 residues. Trimming removed 4 bases from V and 6 bases from J, with 13 bases in between.

In its sample, this clonotype is medium-sized (0.01 to 0.1%). The V gene is TRBV5-1, the J gene TRBJ2-2; no definite D call. In germline, CDR1 is SGHRS, CDR2 YFSETQ. V was shortened by 2 bases and J by 0 bases, with 26 bases between the two germline ends. The CDR3 totals 21 residues. As DNA, the CDR3 is TGCGCCAGCAGCTTCCTTTTGGCGTCGGGCCGTGGGCCGACGAACACCGGGGAGCTGTTTTTT. Its translation is CASSFLLASGRGPTNTGELFF.

In its sample, this clonotype was seen many times. V usage is TRBV7-2 and J usage is TRBJ2-5; TRBD1 might be the D (5 bases). CDR3 length: 15 amino acids. The V gene's germline CDR1 is SGHTA and CDR2 FQGNSA. V dropped 0 bases and J dropped 0 bases, with 8 bases sitting between them. The CDR3 spells CASSLAGLYQETQYF. The CDR3 coding sequence is TGTGCCAGCAGCTTAGCGGGGCTATACCAAGAGACCCAGTACTTC.

V is TRBV11-2 and J is TRBJ2-2; possible D gene TRBD1, 5 bases. The CDR3 consists of 16 residues. CDR1 SGHAT and CDR2 FQNNGV come from the germline V gene. Trimming pared 4 bases from V and 4 bases from J, leaving 16 bases between. The CDR3 is CASSSSSPGSTGELFF. CDR3 nucleotides: TGTGCCAGCAGCTCAAGCAGTCCAGGGTCCACCGGGGAGCTGTTTTTT.

With regard to this clonotype: At one boundary the junction diverges from the germline segment, which might be a read error. The V call is TRBV10-2, the J call TRBJ1-6; unclear D gene. The germline CDR1 and CDR2 sequences are WSHSY and SAAADI. The CDR3 contains 17 residues. The CDR3 bases are TGCGCCAGCAGTGAGATTTACTCAGTAGCCGGTAATTTACCCCTCCACTTT. Amino acids: CASSEIYSVAGNLPLHF.

V usage is TRBV10-2 and J usage is TRBJ2-2; TRBD1 matches at 10 bases. Germline trimming cut 6 bases from V and 5 bases from J; bases unmatched to any gene: 6. The CDR3 totals 15 residues. CDR1 and CDR2 (germline): WSHSY, SAAADI. The CDR3 protein is CASRLTGGWTGELFF. Here the CDR3 DNA reads TGCGCCAGCAGATTGACAGGGGGCTGGACCGGGGAGCTGTTTTTT.

This clonotype has at least ten counts. The chain is built from TRBV6-1 and TRBJ1-1; TRBD1 is a possible D gene (5 bases). Germline lookup yields CDR1 MNHNS and CDR2 SASEGT. The CDR3 is 14 residues long. Trimming cost V 3 bases and J 4 bases, with 12 bases left between them. The CDR3 coding sequence is TGTGCCAGCAGTGACCCAGGGCTTGGCACTGAAGCTTTCTTT. Translating gives CASSDPGLGTEAFF.

The V gene is TRBV6-2 or TRBV6-3, the J gene TRBJ1-3; D gene ambiguous. V gave up 2 bases and J gave up 0 bases, with 5 bases separating them. The CDR3 spans 14 residues. CDR1 and CDR2 from the germline V gene are MNHEY and SVGEGT. CDR3 nucleotides: TGTGCCAGCAGTTACGGAGTCTCTGGAAACACCATATATTTT. Translation: CASSYGVSGNTIYF.

The chain has TRBV28 and TRBJ2-7; D possibly uses TRBD1 or TRBD2 (5 bases each). The germline V gene has CDR1 MDHEN and CDR2 SYDVKM. Trimming removed 3 bases at V and 4 bases at J, with 22 bases between. There are 17 residues in the CDR3. Here the CDR3 DNA reads TGTGCCAGCAGTTTTATTCTCCTTGAACAGGAGGATTACGAGCAGTACTTC. Amino acids: CASSFILLEQEDYEQYF. The whole variable domain, filled in from reference TRBV28 and TRBJ2-7, reads DVKVTQSSRYLVKRTGEKVFLECVQDMDHENMFWYRQDPGLGLRLIYFSYDVKMKEKGDIPEGYSVSREKKERFSLILESASTNQTSMYLCASSFILLEQEDYEQYFGPGTRLTVT.